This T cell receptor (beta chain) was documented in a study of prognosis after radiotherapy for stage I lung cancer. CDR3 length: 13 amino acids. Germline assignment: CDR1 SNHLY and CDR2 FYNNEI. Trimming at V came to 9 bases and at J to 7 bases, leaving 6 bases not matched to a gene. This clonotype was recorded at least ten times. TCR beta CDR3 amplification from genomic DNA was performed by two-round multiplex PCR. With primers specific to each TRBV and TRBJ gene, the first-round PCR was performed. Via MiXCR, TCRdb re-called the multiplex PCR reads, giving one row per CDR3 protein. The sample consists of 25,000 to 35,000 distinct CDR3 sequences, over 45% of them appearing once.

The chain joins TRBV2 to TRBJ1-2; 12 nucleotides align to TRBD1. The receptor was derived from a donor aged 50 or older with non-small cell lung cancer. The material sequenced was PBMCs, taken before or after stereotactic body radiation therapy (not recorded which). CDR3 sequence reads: CASSPGQGAGYTF. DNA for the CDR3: TGTGCCAGTAGCCCGGGACAGGGGGCTGGCTACACCTTC.